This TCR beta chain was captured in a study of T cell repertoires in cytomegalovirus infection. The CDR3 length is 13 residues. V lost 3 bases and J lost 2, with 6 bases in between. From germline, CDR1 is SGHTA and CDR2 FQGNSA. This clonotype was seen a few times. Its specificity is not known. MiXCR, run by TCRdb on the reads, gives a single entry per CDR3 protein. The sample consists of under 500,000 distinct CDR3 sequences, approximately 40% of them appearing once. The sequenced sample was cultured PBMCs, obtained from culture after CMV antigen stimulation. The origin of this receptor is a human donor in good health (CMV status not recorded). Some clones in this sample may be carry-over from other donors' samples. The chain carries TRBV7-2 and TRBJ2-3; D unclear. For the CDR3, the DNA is TGTGCCAGCAGCTTCCTACTCACAGATACGCAGTATTTT. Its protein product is CASSFLLTDTQYF.